This T cell receptor beta chain was retrieved from a study of T cell responses to AZD1222 COVID-19 vaccine. Study results and limitations: Clonal diversity was possibly underestimated; the donors were predominantly white British and more often female.

Here immunoSEQ multiplex PCR was the method, and the copy in TCRdb shows in-frame clones only, minus some. The table has around 140,000 clones, roughly nine tenths seen once. The V end lost 4 bases, the J end lost 3 bases, and 16 bases lay between the germline ends. CDR1 LGHDT and CDR2 YNNKEL come from the germline V gene (reference sequence). The CDR3 runs to 15 residues. Details on this clone: Its antigen remains unidentified.

The sequences come from peripheral blood, collected on day 0 of AZD1222 vaccination. The rearrangement links TRBV3-1 (or the pseudogene TRBV3-2) to TRBJ2-7, with no clear D. The source is an adult in good health. CDR3 amino acids: CASSPRDGSDYEQYF. The CDR3 DNA reads TGTGCCAGCAGCCCCCGTGACGGGTCTGACTACGAGCAGTACTTC.